The sample holds a few counts of the clone carrying this T cell receptor (beta chain). The data originate from a study of T-cell memory formation after mild COVID-19. Trimming stripped 1 base from V and 4 bases from J, with 11 bases between. The CDR3 runs 15 residues. Looked up from germline, CDR1 is SGHTA and CDR2 is FQGNSA. TCRdb re-called the 5' RACE reads through MiXCR, storing one row per CDR3 protein. The sample contains approximately 440,000 distinct CDR3 sequences, roughly 20% of which appear only once. This rearrangement joins TRBV7-2 to TRBJ2-1, with D possibly being TRBD1 (6 bases). The receptor comes from an adult woman who had mild COVID-19 (a few samples of this study predate the infection). Cell type and time point are not known. Sequencing used PBMCs or a T cell subset sorted from them (not recorded which). DNA of the CDR3: TGTGCCAGCAGCTTAGAGACAGGAATGTACAATGAGCAGTTCTTC. As protein: CASSLETGMYNEQFF. The variable domain in full, completed from reference TRBV7-2 and TRBJ2-1, reads GAGVSQSPSNKVTEKGKDVELRCDPISGHTALYWYRQSLGQGLEFLIYFQGNSAPDKSGLPSDRFSAERTGGSVSTLTIQRTQQEDSAVYLCASSLETGMYNEQFFGPGTRLTVL.